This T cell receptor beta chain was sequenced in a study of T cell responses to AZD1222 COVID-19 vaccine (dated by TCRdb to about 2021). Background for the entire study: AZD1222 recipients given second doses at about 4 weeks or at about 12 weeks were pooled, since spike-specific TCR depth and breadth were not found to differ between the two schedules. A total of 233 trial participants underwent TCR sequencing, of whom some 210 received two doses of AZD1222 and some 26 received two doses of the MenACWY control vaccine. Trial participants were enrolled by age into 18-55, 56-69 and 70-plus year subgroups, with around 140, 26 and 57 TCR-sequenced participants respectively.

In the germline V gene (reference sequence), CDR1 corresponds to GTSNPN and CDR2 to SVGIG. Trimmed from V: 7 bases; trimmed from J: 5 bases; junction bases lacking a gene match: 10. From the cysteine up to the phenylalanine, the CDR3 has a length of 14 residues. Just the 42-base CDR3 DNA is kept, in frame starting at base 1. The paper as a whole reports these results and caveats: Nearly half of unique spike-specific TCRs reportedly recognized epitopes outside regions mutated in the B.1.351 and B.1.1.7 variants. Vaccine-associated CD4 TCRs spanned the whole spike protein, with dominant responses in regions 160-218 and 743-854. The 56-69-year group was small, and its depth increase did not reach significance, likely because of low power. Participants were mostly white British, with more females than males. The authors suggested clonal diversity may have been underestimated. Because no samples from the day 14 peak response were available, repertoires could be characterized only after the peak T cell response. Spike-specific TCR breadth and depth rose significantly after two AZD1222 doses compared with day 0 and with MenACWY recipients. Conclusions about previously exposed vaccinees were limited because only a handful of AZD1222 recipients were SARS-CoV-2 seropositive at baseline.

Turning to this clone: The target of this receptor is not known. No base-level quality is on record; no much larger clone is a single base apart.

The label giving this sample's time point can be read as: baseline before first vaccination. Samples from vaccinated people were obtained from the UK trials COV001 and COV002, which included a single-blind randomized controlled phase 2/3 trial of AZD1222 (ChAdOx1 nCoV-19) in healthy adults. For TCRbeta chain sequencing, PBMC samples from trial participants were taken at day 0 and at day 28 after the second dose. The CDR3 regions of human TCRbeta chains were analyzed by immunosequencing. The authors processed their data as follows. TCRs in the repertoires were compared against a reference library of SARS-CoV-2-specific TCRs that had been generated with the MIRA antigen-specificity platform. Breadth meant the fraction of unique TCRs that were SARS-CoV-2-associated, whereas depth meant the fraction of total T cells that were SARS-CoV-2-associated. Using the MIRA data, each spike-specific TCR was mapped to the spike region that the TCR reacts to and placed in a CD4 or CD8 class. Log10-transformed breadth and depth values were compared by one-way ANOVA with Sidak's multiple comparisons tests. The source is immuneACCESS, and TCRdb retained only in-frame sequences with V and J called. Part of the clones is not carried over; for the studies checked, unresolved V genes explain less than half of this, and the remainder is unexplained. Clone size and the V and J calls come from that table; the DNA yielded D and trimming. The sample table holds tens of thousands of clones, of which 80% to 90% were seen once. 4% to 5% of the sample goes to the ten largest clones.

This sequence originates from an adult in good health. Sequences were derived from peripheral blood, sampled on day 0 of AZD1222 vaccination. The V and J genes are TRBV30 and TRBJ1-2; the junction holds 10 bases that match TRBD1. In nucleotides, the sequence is TGTGCCTCTACCTGGACAGGGGGAGTTTATGGCTACACCTTC. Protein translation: CASTWTGGVYGYTF.